One T cell receptor beta chain is described in this entry. Seattle-derived patients entered the study during active infection and were followed longitudinally. Assay: immunoSEQ multiplex PCR; the TCRdb copy retains only in-frame clones and omits some. Altogether about 130,000 clones are present, 90% to 95% being singletons, with the ten largest covering about 2%. The sample is drawn from a study of blood T cell repertoires in COVID-19. Study overall: Italy, Spain and the United States were the sources of the convalescent and acute COVID-19 samples.

The germline V gene has CDR1 KGHSH and CDR2 LQKENI. Germline trimming cut 9 bases from V and 4 bases from J; bases unmatched to any gene: 14. This CDR3 spans 16 amino acids. V gene TRBV18 combines with J gene TRBJ2-2; 7 bases align to TRBD2. Sequenced sample: peripheral blood. The TCR originated in a man aged 50-60 years with COVID-19, enrolled during active disease. CDR3: CASSSTSRGSTGELFF. The CDR3 DNA reads TGTGCCAGTTCGTCGACTAGCCGGGGTAGCACCGGGGAGCTGTTTTTT.